This T cell receptor beta chain was documented in a study of blood T cell repertoires in COVID-19. Study summary: Acute and convalescent COVID-19 specimens originated in the United States, Italy and Spain. Sources were T cells, B-cell-depleted T cells, or PBMCs; the material itself was cDNA or gDNA.

CDR3 length equals 16 residues. CDR1 SGHRS and CDR2 YFSETQ come from the germline V gene. The V end lost 0 bases, the J end lost 1 base, and 13 bases lay between the germline ends. Study processing details: Reference gene primer amplification gave estimated nucleated cell counts. Clones were sequenced by immunoSEQ multiplex PCR, and TCRdb holds only the in-frame ones, with some missing. The V and J calls and the clone size are those of that table, but D and trimming were determined from the DNA. The table records approximately 120,000 clones, around three quarters of them present only once. The chain uses TRBV5-1 and TRBJ1-1; maybe TRBD1 (5 bases). Material for sequencing was peripheral blood. This sequence was found in a human donor in a cohort sampled during active COVID-19. The CDR3 loop reads CASSLVPLGGNTEAFF. DNA for the CDR3: TGCGCCAGCAGCTTGGTTCCCCTCGGGGGGAACACTGAAGCTTTCTTT.